This T cell receptor (beta chain) was sequenced for a study of blood T cell repertoires in COVID-19. Using immunoSEQ multiplex PCR, the repertoire was profiled, and TCRdb retains in-frame clones only, with some absent. The sample includes around 280,000 clones, approximately 90% of them seen just once. Germline values: CDR1 MGHDK, CDR2 SYGVNS. The CDR3 length is 13 residues. Trimming cost V 5 bases and J 7 bases; bases outside gene matches: 7. The sample comprised PBMCs or T cells enriched from blood (not recorded which). This TCR came from a woman between 35 and 50 years old who had recovered from COVID-19. V usage is TRBV25-1 and J usage is TRBJ1-2; 7 bases are shared with TRBD1. This CDR3 is CASSTRTGSGYTF. The CDR3, as DNA: TGTGCCAGCAGTACAAGGACAGGCTCTGGCTACACCTTC.